Below are 20 T cell receptor beta chains sequenced from a single sample in a study of blood T cell repertoires in COVID-19. Profiling relied on immunoSEQ multiplex PCR, and the TCRdb table lists in-frame clones only, not all of them. In the table there are roughly 230,000 clones, about 91% of which are singletons. Sequencing was carried out using peripheral blood. The source is a woman in her thirties or forties who had recovered from COVID-19.

The V call is TRBV3-1 (or the pseudogene TRBV3-2), the J call TRBJ2-6; D might be TRBD2 (6 bases). V gave up 3 bases and J gave up 0 bases, with 9 bases separating them. The CDR3 covers 16 residues. Germline V gene lookup returns CDR1 LGHDT and CDR2 YNNKEL (reference sequence). For the CDR3, the DNA is TGTGCCAGCAGCCAGGCGGGGACCTCTGGGGCCAACGTCCTGACTTTC. The encoded protein is CASSQAGTSGANVLTF.

The genes are TRBV7-8 and TRBJ2-3, with D tentatively TRBD1 (5 bases). Germline-derived CDR1 and CDR2 are SGHVS and FQNEAQ. The CDR3 sequence is 13 residues long. The V and J ends lost 5 bases and 2 bases respectively, with 8 bases between them. The CDR3 coding sequence is TGTGCCAGCAGCCCGGACACCACAGATACGCAGTATTTT. This translates into CASSPDTTDTQYF. Supplemented by reference TRBV7-8 and TRBJ2-3, the full variable domain reads GAGVSQSPRYKVAKRGQDVALRCDPISGHVSLFWYQQALGQGPEFLTYFQNEAQLDKSGLPSDRFFAERPEGSVSTLKIQRTQQEDSAVYLCASSPDTTDTQYFGPGTRLTVL.

The V gene is TRBV28, the J gene TRBJ2-6; 8 bases fit TRBD1. The CDR3 spans 16 residues. Looked up from germline, CDR1 is MDHEN and CDR2 is SYDVKM. The trim removed 2 bases at V and 3 bases at J, leaving 3 bases unmatched. CDR3 amino acids: CASSLAGGDGANVLTF. The CDR3, as DNA: TGTGCCAGCAGTTTAGCAGGGGGCGATGGGGCCAACGTCCTGACTTTC.

This chain joins TRBV3-1 (or the pseudogene TRBV3-2) and TRBJ1-5, with D unresolved. This CDR3 region has 15 residues. The germline V gene encodes CDR1 LGHDT and CDR2 YNNKEL (reference sequence). With 1 base removed from V and 2 bases from J, the gap between germline ends came to 9 bases. DNA of the CDR3: TGTGCCAGCAGCCAAGGAGGGAATGGCAATCAGCCCCAGCATTTT. Protein product: CASSQGGNGNQPQHF.

The chain links TRBV7-6 to TRBJ2-7; 10 bases are shared with TRBD2. Germline V gene sequence: CDR1 SGHVS, CDR2 FNYEAQ. There are 14 residues in the CDR3. Trimming cost V 5 bases and J 7 bases; bases outside gene matches: 8. The CDR3 region has the DNA TGTGCCAGCAGCACATCTAGCGGGAGTAGGGAGCAGTACGTC. Translation: CASSTSSGSREQYV.

This clone appeared a single time. The chain has TRBV10-3 and TRBJ2-7; TRBD1 agrees at 8 bases. CDR1 ENHRY and CDR2 SYGVKD come from the germline V gene. After removal of 11 bases from V and 5 bases from J, the junction contained 11 bases not matched to a gene. This CDR3 comprises 13 residues. Written as DNA, the CDR3 is TGTGCCGCCTCCCGGGACAGGAACCACGAGCAGTACTTC. This sequence encodes CAASRDRNHEQYF.

The sample holds one count of this clone. The chain joins TRBV5-6 to TRBJ2-2; 9 bases are shared with TRBD1. CDR1 and CDR2 (germline): SGHDT, YYEEEE. The V gene end was trimmed by 0 bases and the J gene end by 6 bases; junction bases not matched to a gene: 3. The CDR3 is 15 amino acids. The CDR3 coding sequence is TGTGCCAGCAGCTTGGGGACAGGGGCCGCCGGGGAGCTGTTTTTT. This codes for CASSLGTGAAGELFF.

The chain employs TRBV7-9 and TRBJ2-2; the match to TRBD2 covers 8 bases. The CDR3 consists of 15 residues. The V gene end was trimmed by 5 bases and the J gene end by 7 bases; junction bases not matched to a gene: 9. Germline V lookup: CDR1 SEHNR, CDR2 FQNEAQ (reference sequence). CDR3 region: CASSPKRGYIGELFF. The CDR3 bases are TGTGCCAGCAGCCCCAAGCGGGGGTATATCGGGGAGCTGTTTTTT.

The V call is TRBV3-1 (or the pseudogene TRBV3-2), the J call TRBJ1-2; D gene unclear. V dropped 0 bases and J dropped 4 bases, with 18 bases sitting between them. CDR1 is LGHDT, CDR2 YNNKEL, per germline (reference sequence). This CDR3 has 17 amino acids. CDR3 coding DNA: TGTGCCAGCAGCCAAGATAATAGACCGACGGGAGCCTATGGCTACACCTTC. As protein: CASSQDNRPTGAYGYTF.

A single count supports this clone. This rearrangement joins TRBV12-5 to TRBJ1-2; 7 bases are a match to TRBD1. CDR1 and CDR2 (germline): LGHNT, FRNRAP. The CDR3 has 12 residues. Losses at the gene ends were 1 base for V and 7 bases for J; bases not matched to a gene: 0. Here the CDR3 reads CASGLAGGGYTF. The CDR3 nucleotides are TGTGCTAGTGGTTTGGCAGGGGGTGGCTACACCTTC.

The rearrangement joins TRBV27 to TRBJ1-5, with D hard to call. This CDR3 comprises 13 residues. Trimming shortened V by 6 bases and J by 6 bases, and 12 bases separated the two germline ends. CDR1 is MNHEY and CDR2 is SMNVEV in the germline V gene (reference sequence). CDR3: CASRDGNSQPQHF. In nucleotides, the CDR3 is TGTGCCAGCAGAGATGGAAACAGTCAGCCCCAGCATTTT.

The chain links TRBV6-5 to TRBJ1-2; D unresolved. Trimming took 10 bases from V and 4 from J, leaving 19 bases between them. This CDR3 region has 14 residues. In germline, CDR1 is MNHEY, CDR2 SVGAGI. CDR3 protein: CATGGWPWSYGYTF. The CDR3 DNA is TGTGCCACGGGTGGGTGGCCGTGGAGCTATGGCTACACCTTC.

This chain links TRBV14 with TRBJ2-2; D is possibly TRBD1 (5 bases). The germline gives CDR1 SGHDN, CDR2 FVKESK. V was clipped by 3 bases and J by 1 base, with 6 bases between them. This CDR3 is built from 14 residues. The CDR3 region is CASSQDMNTGELFF. The CDR3 DNA sequence: TGTGCCAGCAGCCAGGACATGAACACCGGGGAGCTGTTTTTT.

The rearrangement uses TRBV7-2 and TRBJ2-2; 8 bases fit TRBD1. Germline CDR1 is SGHTA and CDR2 is FQGNSA. The CDR3 length is 15 residues. The ends lost 5 bases at V and 3 bases at J; junction bases unmatched: 5. CDR3 region: CASSPDRVHTGELFF. In DNA form, the CDR3 reads TGTGCCAGCAGCCCGGACAGGGTTCACACCGGGGAGCTGTTTTTT.

The V call is TRBV7-6, the J call TRBJ2-7; D perhaps matches TRBD1 (5 bases). Germline CDR1 is SGHVS and CDR2 is FNYEAQ. There are 17 residues in the CDR3. Trimming pared 0 bases from V and 5 bases from J, leaving 20 bases between. Written as DNA, the CDR3 is TGTGCCAGCAGCTTAGCGGGTCAGGCAGGGTCTGGTGACGAGCAGTACTTC. This codes for CASSLAGQAGSGDEQYF.

This clone was seen just once. The chain employs TRBV15 and TRBJ1-4, with D perhaps TRBD1 (6 bases). Germline loops: CDR1 LNHNV, CDR2 YYDKDF (reference sequence). The germline V and J ends were trimmed by 0 bases and 4 bases, with 12 bases remaining between them. The CDR3 length is 16 residues. The CDR3 bases are TGTGCCACCAGCAGAGAGTCACAGGGAAATAATGAAAAACTGTTTTTT. Its translation is CATSRESQGNNEKLFF.

The chain couples TRBV11-2 to TRBJ1-6; D may be TRBD1 (5 bases). Germline-derived CDR1 and CDR2 are SGHAT and FQNNGV. Trimming stripped 0 bases from V and 7 bases from J, with 10 bases between. CDR3 length: 15 amino acids. The DNA for the CDR3 is TGTGCCAGCAGCTTAGATCGGGGGTTAAATTCACCCCTCCACTTT. Protein sequence: CASSLDRGLNSPLHF.

The rearrangement joins TRBV10-1 to TRBJ2-1, with D possibly matching TRBD2 (6 bases). With 3 bases removed from V and 9 bases from J, the gap between germline ends came to 12 bases. The CDR3 consists of 13 residues. CDR1 and CDR2 (germline): WNHNN, SYGVQD (reference sequence). For the CDR3, the DNA is TGCGCCAGCAGTGATGGAGGGTCAGGTGAGCAGTTCTTC. It yields the protein CASSDGGSGEQFF.

This chain links TRBV5-4 with TRBJ1-1, with D tentatively TRBD1 (6 bases). Trimming took 3 bases from V and 8 from J, leaving 11 bases between them. Germline CDR1 reads SGHNT; CDR2 reads YYREEE (reference sequence). This CDR3 has 12 residues. The CDR3 loop reads CASSSPDREAFF. Here the CDR3 DNA reads TGTGCCAGCAGCTCTCCTGACAGGGAAGCTTTCTTT. The variable domain in full, with the rest retrieved from reference TRBV5-4 and TRBJ1-1, is ETGVTQSPTHLIKTRGQQVTLRCSSQSGHNTVSWYQQALGQGPQFIFQYYREEENGRGNFPPRFSGLQFPNYSSELNVNALELDDSALYLCASSSPDREAFFGQGTRLTVV.

The CDR3, as DNA: TGTGCCTGGAGTCGAGGTTCTGCTAACTATGGCTACACCTTC. Its translation: CAWSRGSANYGYTF. V gene TRBV30 combines with J gene TRBJ1-2; D is unresolved. V was clipped by 2 bases and J by 0 bases, with 10 bases between them. CDR3 length: 14 amino acids. Germline V gene data show CDR1 as GTSNPN and CDR2 as SVGIG (reference sequence).